The entry that follows covers one T cell receptor beta chain sequence. Libraries were prepared by immunoSEQ multiplex PCR; TCRdb keeps only in-frame clonotypes and omits some of them. The repertoire holds about 130,000 clones, with around 85% as singletons. Germline V gene sequence: CDR1 LNHDA, CDR2 SQIVND (reference sequence). This CDR3 has 17 residues. The ends lost 5 bases at V and 5 bases at J; junction bases unmatched: 12. This sample stems from a study of blood T cell repertoires in COVID-19. Across the study: Collection of acute and convalescent COVID-19 samples took place in the United States, Italy and Spain.

The sequencing sample was made of peripheral blood. This TCR was sampled from a woman of 80 years or more with acute or convalescent COVID-19. The chain recombines TRBV19 with TRBJ1-2, with 12 bases matching TRBD1. For the CDR3, the DNA is TGTGCCAGTAGTGATACCGGGACAGGGGGCCTTCGGTATGGCTACACCTTC. Its protein is CASSDTGTGGLRYGYTF.